The next 10 T cell receptor beta chains were all read from a single sample in a study of PD-L1 blockade in urothelial cancer. As for time point: pretreatment peripheral blood. Some clones are missing from TCRdb's copy, which holds only in-frame ones; the method was immunoSEQ multiplex PCR. The table includes 84,000 or so clones, about 83% detected once. The sample was PBMCs, taken around atezolizumab (anti-PD-L1) treatment. The receptors derive from a man aged 60-69 years with urothelial cancer.

The J gene is TRBJ2-1, the V gene TRBV14; D gene uncertain. Germline CDR1 is SGHDN and CDR2 is FVKESK. Trimming took 0 bases from V and 4 from J, leaving 10 bases between them. The CDR3 is 15 residues long. CDR3 in amino acids: CASSQDEQWYNEQFF. CDR3 sequence (DNA): TGTGCCAGCAGCCAAGATGAGCAATGGTACAATGAGCAGTTCTTC.

The V call is TRBV6-8, the J call TRBJ2-5; TRBD1 might be the D (5 bases). The CDR3 spans 13 residues. V was clipped by 0 bases and J by 5 bases, with 7 bases between them. Germline values: CDR1 MNHGY, CDR2 SAAAGT. CDR3 residues: CASSYSHRETQYF. CDR3 nucleotides: TGTGCCAGCAGTTACTCCCACAGGGAGACCCAGTACTTC.

The chain combines TRBV18 with TRBJ2-7; D is unresolved. Germline loops: CDR1 KGHSH, CDR2 LQKENI. V lost 3 bases and J 5 bases, leaving 17 bases between the germline ends. This CDR3 spans 15 amino acids. CDR3 DNA: TGTGCCAGCTCACCTCTAGGCCCCAACCGGGACGAGCAGTACTTC. It translates to CASSPLGPNRDEQYF.

The rearrangement joins TRBV9 to TRBJ2-2; 12 bases fit TRBD2. The V gene end was trimmed by 4 bases and the J gene end by 0 bases; junction bases not matched to a gene: 10. Germline CDR1 and CDR2: SGDLS and YYNGEE. This CDR3 has 19 amino acids. The DNA of the CDR3 is TGTGCCAGCAGCACTAGAGGGGGACTAGCGGGTTCGAACACCGGGGAGCTGTTTTTT. Translation gives CASSTRGGLAGSNTGELFF.

This chain connects TRBV28 to TRBJ1-5, with 8 bases matching TRBD1. CDR3 size: 15 residues. The V segment lost 6 bases and the J segment 0 bases; nucleotides outside the gene matches: 4. CDR1 is MDHEN and CDR2 is SYDVKM in the germline V gene. CDR3 DNA sequence: TGTGCCAGCAGGTACAGGGGGGATAGCAATCAGCCCCAGCATTTT. As protein: CASRYRGDSNQPQHF.

The gene calls are TRBV9 and TRBJ1-3; a weak D match, TRBD1 (6 bases). The length of the CDR3 is 13 residues. Germline assignment: CDR1 SGDLS and CDR2 YYNGEE. The germline V and J ends were trimmed by 7 bases and 2 bases, with 10 bases remaining between them. CDR3 sequence: CASGTPPGNTIYF. The CDR3 DNA reads TGTGCCAGCGGGACACCACCTGGAAACACCATATATTTT. The whole variable domain, remainder taken from reference TRBV9 and TRBJ1-3, is DSGVTQTPKHLITATGQRVTLRCSPRSGDLSVYWYQQSLDQGLQFLIQYYNGEERAKGNILERFSAQQFPDLHSELNLSSLELGDSALYFCASGTPPGNTIYFGEGSWLTVV.

The rearrangement links TRBV29-1 to TRBJ2-1; 10 bases are a match to TRBD1. V shed 7 bases and J 3 bases; nucleotides not matched to a gene: 3. CDR3 length: 13 residues. The V gene's germline CDR1 is SQVTM and CDR2 ANQGSEA. In DNA, the CDR3 is TGCAGCGGGAGGACAGGGGGCTACAATGAGCAGTTCTTC. Amino acids: CSGRTGGYNEQFF.

The gene calls are TRBV7-9 and TRBJ1-2; D not certain. The V and J ends lost 1 base and 1 base respectively, with 7 bases between them. CDR1 is SEHNR, CDR2 FQNEAQ, per germline (reference sequence). The CDR3 runs to 14 residues. CDR3 in amino acids: CASSLGIVNYGYTF. CDR3 bases: TGTGCCAGCAGCTTAGGTATCGTTAACTATGGCTACACCTTC.

The chain employs TRBV6-4 and TRBJ1-5, with TRBD1 identical over 11 bases. This CDR3 is 14 amino acids long. Germline V gene sequence: CDR1 MRHNA, CDR2 SNTAGT. V trimming: 7 bases; J trimming: 10 bases; junction bases outside the gene matches: 9. This chain's CDR3 is CASTSGTGGSPQHF. DNA of the CDR3: TGTGCCAGCACCTCCGGGACAGGGGGTTCTCCCCAGCATTTT.

The chain is built from TRBV9 and TRBJ1-1; D may be TRBD1 (6 bases). Germline loops: CDR1 SGDLS, CDR2 YYNGEE. V lost 3 bases to trimming and J lost 4 bases, with 10 bases between them. The CDR3 loop spans 13 amino acids. The CDR3 coding sequence is TGTGCCAGCAGCGCACAGGGCGGCACTGAAGCTTTCTTT. Encoded protein: CASSAQGGTEAFF.